The 15 T cell receptor beta chains in this list originate from one sample, sequenced in a study of blood T cell repertoires in COVID-19. The assay was immunoSEQ multiplex PCR, and TCRdb's table has in-frame clones only and misses some. The sample includes around 93,000 clones, 88% seen only once; the top ten take approximately 12%. Sequenced: peripheral blood. The receptors derive from a man at least 80 years old with acute or convalescent COVID-19.

Written as DNA, the CDR3 is TGTGCCAGCAGTGCCCCTAGCGGGAGGGTCTACGAGCAGTACTTC. Translated, it gives CASSAPSGRVYEQYF. The chain uses TRBV28 and TRBJ2-7; 12 positions agree with TRBD2. Per germline, CDR1 MDHEN and CDR2 SYDVKM. With V trimmed by 5 bases and J by 3 bases, 5 bases remained unmatched. The CDR3 covers 15 residues. The entire variable domain, with the rest obtained from reference TRBV28 and TRBJ2-7, is as follows: DVKVTQSSRYLVKRTGEKVFLECVQDMDHENMFWYRQDPGLGLRLIYFSYDVKMKEKGDIPEGYSVSREKKERFSLILESASTNQTSMYLCASSAPSGRVYEQYFGPGTRLTVT.

This clone came up a few times. The chain couples TRBV7-9 to TRBJ2-2; D gene uncertain. This CDR3 is built from 12 residues. With 4 bases removed from V and 6 bases from J, the gap between germline ends came to 6 bases. CDR1 and CDR2 from the germline V gene are SEHNR and FQNEAQ (reference sequence). CDR3 DNA sequence: TGTGCCAGCAGCTCCAATTCCGGGGAGCTGTTTTTT. This codes for CASSSNSGELFF.

The rearrangement joins TRBV6-2 or TRBV6-3 to TRBJ1-1; D remains unclear. This CDR3 is built from 16 residues. Germline assignment: CDR1 MNHEY and CDR2 SVGEGT. The V and J ends lost 3 bases and 5 bases respectively, with 19 bases between them. The CDR3 nucleotides are TGTGCCAGCAGTTATAAGCGGGTCACCACCACAACTGAAGCTTTCTTT. The encoded protein is CASSYKRVTTTTEAFF.

This chain uses TRBV15 with TRBJ2-7, with TRBD2 as a possible D gene (6 bases). Germline assignment: CDR1 LNHNV and CDR2 YYDKDF (reference sequence). This CDR3 contains 16 residues. With 0 bases removed from V and 4 bases from J, the gap between germline ends came to 16 bases. This chain's CDR3 is CATSRDTGTSTYEQYF. CDR3 nucleotide sequence: TGTGCCACCAGCAGAGATACCGGGACTTCAACTTACGAGCAGTACTTC.

The rearrangement uses TRBV5-3 and TRBJ2-7; no definite D call. TRBV5-3 is designated an ORF whose function remains uncertain. The V end was cut by 5 bases, the J end by 3 bases, with 12 bases between. There are 13 residues in the CDR3. CDR3 coding DNA: TGTGCCAGAAGTTCCGAACTTGGCTACGAGCAGTACTTC. Its protein product is CARSSELGYEQYF.

The rearrangement uses TRBV6-5 and TRBJ1-5; D is unresolved. Germline V lookup: CDR1 MNHEY, CDR2 SVGAGI. This CDR3 region has 15 residues. With 8 bases removed from V and 4 bases from J, the gap between germline ends came to 18 bases. CDR3 DNA sequence: TGTGCCAGCGCCGTCCGGCAGGATGGAAATCAGCCCCAGCATTTT. This codes for CASAVRQDGNQPQHF.

The chain employs TRBV6-5 and TRBJ2-7, with 8 bases lining up with TRBD1. Unmatched junction bases numbered 5, after V lost 5 bases and J lost 2 bases. Germline CDR1 is MNHEY and CDR2 is SVGAGI. This CDR3 is built from 14 residues. CDR3 nucleotides: TGTGCCAGCAGTATAACAGGGGGTACCTACGAGCAGTACTTC. Amino acids: CASSITGGTYEQYF.

The chain uses TRBV12-3 or TRBV12-4 and TRBJ1-1; TRBD1 might be the D (6 bases). Trimming removed 2 bases from V and 4 bases from J, with 8 bases in between. CDR3 size: 13 residues. The CDR3 DNA reads TGTGCCAGCAGTTTACAGGGGACCACTGAAGCTTTCTTT. Residues: CASSLQGTTEAFF.

This clone appeared a few times. In DNA form, the CDR3 reads TGTGCCAGCATCCCGAGTGGGACTAGAACCGCCGAGCAGTACTTC. This translates into CASIPSGTRTAEQYF. This chain links TRBV6-2 or TRBV6-3 with TRBJ2-7, with 8 bases identical to TRBD2. The CDR3 extends over 15 amino acids. CDR1 is MNHEY, CDR2 SVGEGT, per germline. J lost 6 bases, V lost 7 bases, and 14 bases had no gene match.

With respect to this clone: Other nucleotide sequences in the sample specify the same CDR3. The chain links TRBV18 to TRBJ1-5, with 8 nucleotides matching TRBD1. J lost 5 bases, V lost 2 bases, and 2 bases had no gene match. The CDR3 is 14 residues long. Looked up from germline, CDR1 is KGHSH and CDR2 is LQKENI. In DNA, the CDR3 is TGTGCCAGCTCACCAGGGACAGGCGATCAGCCCCAGCATTTT. Protein: CASSPGTGDQPQHF.

This chain joins TRBV2 and TRBJ1-5; 7 bases are a match to TRBD1. This CDR3 is 14 amino acids long. The trim removed 4 bases at V and 4 bases at J, leaving 4 bases unmatched. Germline CDR1 and CDR2: SNHLY and FYNNEI. The CDR3 loop reads CASSGDSVNQPQHF. CDR3 bases: TGTGCCAGCAGTGGGGACAGCGTAAATCAGCCCCAGCATTTT.

This CDR3 reads CASTGDGGATDTQYF. As DNA, the CDR3 is TGTGCCAGCACAGGTGACGGGGGGGCGACAGATACGCAGTATTTT. The chain has TRBV2 and TRBJ2-3; the match to TRBD2 covers 8 bases. CDR1 and CDR2 from the germline V gene are SNHLY and FYNNEI. The CDR3 extends over 15 amino acids. Trimming removed 7 bases from V and 3 bases from J; junction bases left unmatched: 9.

Comments on this clone: A junction end diverges from the germline sequence, so it may reflect a read error. The J gene is TRBJ2-7, the V gene TRBV27; 9 bases are a match to TRBD1. CDR1 and CDR2 from the germline V gene are MNHEY and SMNVEV (reference sequence). The CDR3 runs to 15 residues. The CDR3 spells CASSSWTGASSEQYF. The CDR3 DNA reads TGTGCCAGCAGTTCTTGGACAGGGGCGTCCTCCGAGCAGTACTTC.

The chain recombines TRBV27 with TRBJ1-2; D possibly corresponds to TRBD1 (6 bases). The CDR3 totals 14 residues. The V gene lost 6 bases and the J gene lost 5 bases, with 16 bases spanning the gap. CDR1 is MNHEY, CDR2 SMNVEV, per germline (reference sequence). CDR3 sequence reads: CASSASQGYYGYTF. In DNA form, the CDR3 reads TGTGCCAGCAGCGCCTCACAGGGTTATTATGGCTACACCTTC.

The chain uses TRBV13 and TRBJ1-1; perhaps TRBD1 as D (5 bases). The CDR3 consists of 15 residues. Germline V gene data show CDR1 as PRHDT and CDR2 as FYEKMQ (reference sequence). The V gene lost 2 bases and the J gene lost 1 base, with 11 bases spanning the gap. The CDR3 DNA sequence: TGTGCCAGCAGCTTAAATCGACAGCAGAACACTGAAGCTTTCTTT. This encodes CASSLNRQQNTEAFF.